This TCR beta chain was profiled in a study of CXCR3-negative and CXCR3-positive naive CD8 T cells. The method, 5' RACE with UMI labels, was used to prepare the TRB cDNA libraries. With the 5' RACE reads reprocessed, TCRdb shows one record per CDR3 protein and no DNA. This listing includes about 130,000 distinct CDR3 sequences. This CDR3 spans 15 amino acids. Points on this clonotype: Its antigen is currently unknown.

General study results and limits: Comparably high diversity was seen in both naive subsets, and much lower diversity in memory CD8+ cells. CXCR3-positive naive cells carried more hydrophobic TRB CDR3s than CXCR3-negative naive cells did.

This clonotype originated in a human donor in good health. Some clones in this sample may be carry-over from other donors' samples. The chain has TRBV12-3 or TRBV12-4 and TRBJ1-2; absent DNA, TCRdb's TRBD1 call cannot be checked. The sample was naive CXCR3+ CD8+ T cells from blood. Subset of the sample: CD45RO-CCR7+CD27+CD95- naive CD8+ T cells expressing CXCR3 (TNR3+). The CDR3 is CASSLGQGAPTGYTF.